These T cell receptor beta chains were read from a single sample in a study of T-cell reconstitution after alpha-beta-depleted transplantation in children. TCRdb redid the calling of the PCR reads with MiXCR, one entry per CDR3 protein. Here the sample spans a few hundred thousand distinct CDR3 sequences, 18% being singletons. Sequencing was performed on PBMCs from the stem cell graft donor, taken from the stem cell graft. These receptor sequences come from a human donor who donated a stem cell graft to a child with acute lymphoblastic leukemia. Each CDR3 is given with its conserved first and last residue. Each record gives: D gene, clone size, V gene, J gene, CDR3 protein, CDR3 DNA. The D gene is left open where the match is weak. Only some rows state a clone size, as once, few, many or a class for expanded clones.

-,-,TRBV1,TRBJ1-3,CTRAWGKAGNTIYF,TGCACCAGGGCCTGGGGGAAAGCCGGAAACACCATATATTTT
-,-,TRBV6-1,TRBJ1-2,CASSLTEYGYTF,TGTGCCAGCAGTCTGACGGAGTATGGCTACACCTTC
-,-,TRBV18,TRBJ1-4,CASSVRTNEKLFF,TGTGCCAGCTCCGTTCGAACTAATGAAAAACTGTTTTTT
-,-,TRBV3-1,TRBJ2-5,CASSQDGGHKETQYF,TGTGCCAGCAGCCAAGATGGGGGGCACAAAGAGACCCAGTACTTC
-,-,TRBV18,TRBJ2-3,CASSPVRVGTDTQYF,TGTGCCAGCTCACCAGTTAGGGTTGGCACAGATACGCAGTATTTT
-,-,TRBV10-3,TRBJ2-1,CAISARGVYNEQFF,TGTGCCATCAGTGCAAGGGGTGTCTACAATGAGCAGTTCTTC
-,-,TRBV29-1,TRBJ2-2,CSVEGYIAGELFF,TGCAGCGTTGAAGGGTATATCGCCGGGGAGCTGTTTTTT
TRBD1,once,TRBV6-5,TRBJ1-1,CASGYPTGQLNTEAFF,TGTGCCAGCGGTTACCCGACGGGACAGCTGAACACTGAAGCTTTCTTT
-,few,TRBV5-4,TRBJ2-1,CASSSIGEAVYNEQFF,TGTGCCAGCAGCTCCATCGGGGAGGCGGTATACAATGAGCAGTTCTTC
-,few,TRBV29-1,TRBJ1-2,CSVEAPYPGYTF,TGCAGCGTTGAGGCCCCTTATCCGGGCTACACCTTC
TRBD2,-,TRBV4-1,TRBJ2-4,CASSQGRRAGVAKNIQYF,TGCGCCAGCAGCCAAGGTCGTAGAGCGGGGGTAGCCAAAAACATTCAGTACTTC
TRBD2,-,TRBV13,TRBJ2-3,CASSLELAGDTQYF,TGTGCCAGCAGCTTGGAACTAGCGGGGGATACGCAGTATTTT
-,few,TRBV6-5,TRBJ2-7,CASSYRDIGYEQYF,TGTGCCAGCAGTTACCGGGACATCGGCTACGAGCAGTACTTC
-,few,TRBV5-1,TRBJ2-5,CASSSAASGQETQYF,TGCGCCAGCAGCTCCGCCGCGAGTGGACAAGAGACCCAGTACTTC
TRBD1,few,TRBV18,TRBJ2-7,CASSPAFLGGGEQYF,TGTGCCAGCTCACCAGCTTTTCTAGGGGGCGGCGAGCAGTACTTC
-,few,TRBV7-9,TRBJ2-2,CASIHRRGSVTGELFF,TGTGCCAGCATCCACCGGCGGGGCTCGGTTACCGGGGAGCTGTTTTTT
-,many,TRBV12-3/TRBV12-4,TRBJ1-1,CASSLSTLNTEAFF,TGTGCCAGCAGTTTATCTACGCTGAACACTGAAGCTTTCTTT
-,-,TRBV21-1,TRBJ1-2,CASSKRGTF,TGTGCCAGCAGCAAAAGGGGCACCTTC
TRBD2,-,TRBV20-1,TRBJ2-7,CSARREGLSYEQYF,TGCAGTGCTAGAAGAGAGGGACTATCCTACGAGCAGTACTTC
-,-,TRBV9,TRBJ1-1,CASSVVREINTEAFF,TGTGCCAGCAGCGTAGTTAGGGAGATCAACACTGAAGCTTTCTTT
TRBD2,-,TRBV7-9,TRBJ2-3,CASSFDGLAGDGDTQYF,TGTGCCAGCAGCTTCGACGGACTAGCGGGAGATGGAGATACGCAGTATTTT
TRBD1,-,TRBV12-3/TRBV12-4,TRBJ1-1,CASSLWTGGPEAFF,TGTGCCAGCAGTTTATGGACAGGGGGCCCTGAAGCTTTCTTT
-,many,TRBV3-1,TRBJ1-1,CASSQGQVLNTEAFF,TGTGCCAGCAGCCAAGGACAGGTGTTGAACACTGAAGCTTTCTTT
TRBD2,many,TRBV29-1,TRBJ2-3,CSGASGRRSDTQYF,TGCAGCGGGGCCAGCGGGAGGAGGTCAGATACGCAGTATTTT
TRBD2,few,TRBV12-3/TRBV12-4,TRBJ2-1,CASSPGVTSGNEQFF,TGTGCCAGCAGTCCAGGGGTGACTAGCGGGAATGAGCAGTTCTTC
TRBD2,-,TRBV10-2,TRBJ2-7,CASSDLLAGGQYEQYF,TGCGCCAGCAGTGACCTACTAGCGGGAGGGCAGTACGAGCAGTACTTC
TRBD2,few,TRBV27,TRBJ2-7,CASSLTRTRGRTHEQYF,TGTGCCAGCAGTTTAACCCGCACCCGCGGGAGAACCCACGAGCAGTACTTC
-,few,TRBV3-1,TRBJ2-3,CASSQVASAGEDTQYF,TGTGCCAGCAGCCAAGTTGCCTCCGCAGGGGAAGATACGCAGTATTTT
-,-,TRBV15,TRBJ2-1,CATSRDPGGDEQFF,TGTGCCACCAGCAGAGATCCCGGCGGAGATGAGCAGTTCTTC
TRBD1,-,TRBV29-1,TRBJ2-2,CSVGRTGGFGELFF,TGCAGCGTTGGCCGGACAGGGGGCTTCGGGGAGCTGTTTTTT
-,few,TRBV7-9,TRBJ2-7,CASSLAGADYEQYF,TGTGCCAGCAGCTTAGCGGGCGCTGACTACGAGCAGTACTTC
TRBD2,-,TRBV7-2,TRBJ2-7,CASSLGESGRDYEQYF,TGTGCCAGCAGCTTAGGAGAGAGCGGGAGGGACTACGAGCAGTACTTC
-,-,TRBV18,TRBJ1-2,CASSPRTGSSLYGYTF,TGTGCCAGCTCACCCCGCACAGGGTCTTCCCTCTATGGCTACACCTTC
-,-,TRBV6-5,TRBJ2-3,CASSYSVAITSTDTQYF,TGTGCCAGCAGTTACTCGGTGGCCATTACTAGCACAGATACGCAGTATTTT
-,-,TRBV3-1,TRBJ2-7,CASSQGGREQYF,TGTGCCAGCAGCCAGGGGGGCCGCGAGCAGTACTTC
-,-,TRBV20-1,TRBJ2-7,CSARAFEDFSYEQYF,TGCAGTGCTAGGGCCTTCGAAGATTTCTCCTACGAGCAGTACTTC
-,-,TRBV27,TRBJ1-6,CASTGSSVGPLHF,TGTGCCAGTACAGGGAGTAGTGTAGGTCCCCTCCACTTT